Detailed here is one T cell receptor beta chain. The sample is drawn from a study of blood T cell repertoires in COVID-19. Study as a whole: The United States, Italy and Spain supplied acute and convalescent COVID-19 samples.

Trimming cost V 7 bases and J 4 bases; bases outside gene matches: 7. Germline V gives CDR1 MDHEN, CDR2 SYDVKM. The CDR3 extends over 14 amino acids. Participant age was about 18 to 100 years, and participants resided in about two dozen US areas. Participant-given clinical history determined each cohort assignment. Clones were read by immunoSEQ multiplex PCR, and TCRdb kept only the in-frame ones, dropping some. The data contain 200,000 to 250,000 clones, about 91% of them singletons. The chain couples TRBV28 to TRBJ1-2; 9 bases line up with TRBD1. The specimen was PBMCs or T cells enriched from blood (not recorded which). This receptor was obtained from a woman in her forties or fifties with acute COVID-19. CDR3 in DNA: TGTGCCAGCACCCCGGGACAGGGCGCCTATGGCTACACCTTC. Its translation is CASTPGQGAYGYTF.